This T cell receptor beta chain originates from a study of blood T cell repertoires in COVID-19. Only in-frame clones appear in the TCRdb table, and some are missing; sequencing was by immunoSEQ multiplex PCR. The data show hundreds of thousands of clones, with roughly nine tenths seen just once and 2% to 2.5% held by the top ten. This CDR3 comprises 16 residues. The germline V gene encodes CDR1 SNHLY and CDR2 FYNNEI. V dropped 6 bases and J dropped 1; count of bases not matched to a gene: 8. The receptor was isolated from a woman aged 18-35 years who had recovered from COVID-19. The sample comprised PBMCs or T cells enriched from blood (not recorded which). The chain couples TRBV2 to TRBJ1-4; 7 bases line up with TRBD1. The CDR3 is CASSDRAGGTNEKLFF. As DNA, the CDR3 is TGTGCCAGCAGCGACAGGGCAGGCGGAACTAATGAAAAACTGTTTTTT.